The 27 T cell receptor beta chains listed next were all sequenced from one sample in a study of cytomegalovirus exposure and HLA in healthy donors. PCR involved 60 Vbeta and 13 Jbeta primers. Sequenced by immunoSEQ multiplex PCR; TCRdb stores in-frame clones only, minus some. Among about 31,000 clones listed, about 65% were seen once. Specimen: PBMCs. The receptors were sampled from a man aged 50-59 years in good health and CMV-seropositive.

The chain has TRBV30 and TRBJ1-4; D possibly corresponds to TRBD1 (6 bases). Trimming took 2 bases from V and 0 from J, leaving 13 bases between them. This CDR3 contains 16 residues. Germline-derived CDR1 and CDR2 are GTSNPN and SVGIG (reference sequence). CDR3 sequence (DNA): TGTGCCTGGAGTCCTGGACAGCATGCAACTAATGAAAAACTGTTTTTT. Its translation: CAWSPGQHATNEKLFF. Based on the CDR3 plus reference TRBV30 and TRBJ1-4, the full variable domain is SQTIHQWPATLVQPVGSPLSLECTVEGTSNPNLYWYRQAAGRGLQLLFYSVGIGQISSEVPQNLSASRPQDRQFILSSKKLLLSDSGFYLCAWSPGQHATNEKLFFGSGTQLSVL.

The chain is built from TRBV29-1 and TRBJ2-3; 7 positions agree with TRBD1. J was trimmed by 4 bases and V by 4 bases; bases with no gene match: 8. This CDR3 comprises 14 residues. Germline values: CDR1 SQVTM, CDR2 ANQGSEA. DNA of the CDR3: TGCAGCGTTGGACGAGATACAGGGGCAGATACGCAGTATTTT. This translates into CSVGRDTGADTQYF.

This CDR3 reads CASRFRQVGRNTIYF. The CDR3, as DNA: TGTGCCAGCAGGTTCCGACAGGTCGGGAGGAACACCATATATTTT. V gene TRBV28 combines with J gene TRBJ1-3, with D maybe TRBD1 (6 bases). CDR3 length equals 15 residues. Trimming removed 6 bases from V and 7 bases from J, with 19 bases in between. From germline, CDR1 is MDHEN and CDR2 SYDVKM.

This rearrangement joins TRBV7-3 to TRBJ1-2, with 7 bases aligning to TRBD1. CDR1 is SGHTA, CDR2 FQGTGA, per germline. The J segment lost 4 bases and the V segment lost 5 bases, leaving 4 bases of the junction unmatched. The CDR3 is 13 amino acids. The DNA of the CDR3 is TGTGCCAGCAGCCCGACAGGGAGCTATGGCTACACCTTC. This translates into CASSPTGSYGYTF.

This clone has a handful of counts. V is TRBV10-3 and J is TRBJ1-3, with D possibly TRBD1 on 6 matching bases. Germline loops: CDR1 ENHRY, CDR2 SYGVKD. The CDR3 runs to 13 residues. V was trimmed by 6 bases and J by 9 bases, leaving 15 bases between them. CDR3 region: CAIRITGNGTIYF. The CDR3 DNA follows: TGTGCCATCAGGATAACAGGGAATGGCACCATATATTTT.

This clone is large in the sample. CDR3 nucleotides: TGTGCCAGCAGTAAACTGTCGGACTTTCCCTCCTACGAGCAGTACTTC. Encoded protein: CASSKLSDFPSYEQYF. The gene calls are TRBV27 and TRBJ2-7; D perhaps matches TRBD2 (5 bases). The V end lost 5 bases, the J end lost 0 bases, and 17 bases lay between the germline ends. This CDR3 has 16 amino acids. CDR1 is MNHEY and CDR2 is SMNVEV in the germline V gene (reference sequence).

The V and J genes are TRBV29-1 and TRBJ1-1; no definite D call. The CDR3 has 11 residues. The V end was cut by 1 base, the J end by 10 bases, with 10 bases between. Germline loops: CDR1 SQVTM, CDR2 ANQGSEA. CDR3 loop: CSVEGGRSAFF. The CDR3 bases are TGCAGCGTTGAAGGTGGCAGATCAGCTTTCTTT.

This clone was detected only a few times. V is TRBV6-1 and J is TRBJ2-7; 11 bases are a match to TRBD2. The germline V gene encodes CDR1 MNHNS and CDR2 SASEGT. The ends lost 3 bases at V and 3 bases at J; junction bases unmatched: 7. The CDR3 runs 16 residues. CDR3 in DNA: TGTGCCAGCAGTGAGCGGGAGGGGACTAGCGGCTACGAGCAGTACTTC. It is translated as CASSEREGTSGYEQYF.

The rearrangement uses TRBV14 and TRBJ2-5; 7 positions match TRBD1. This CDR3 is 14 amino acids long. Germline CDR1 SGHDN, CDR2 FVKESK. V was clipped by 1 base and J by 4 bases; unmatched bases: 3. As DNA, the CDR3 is TGTGCCAGCAGCCAAGGACAGGGACGAGAGACCCAGTACTTC. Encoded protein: CASSQGQGRETQYF.

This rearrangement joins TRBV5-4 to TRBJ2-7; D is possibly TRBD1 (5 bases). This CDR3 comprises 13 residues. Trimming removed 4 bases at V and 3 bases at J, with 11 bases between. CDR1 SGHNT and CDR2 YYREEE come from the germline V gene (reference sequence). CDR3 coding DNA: TGTGCCAGCAGCGGCAGCGACAGCTACGAGCAGTACTTC. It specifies CASSGSDSYEQYF.

CDR3 protein: CASSLAIAGPYNEQFF. The CDR3 nucleotides are TGTGCCAGCAGCTTGGCCATAGCGGGGCCCTACAATGAGCAGTTCTTC. The chain recombines TRBV5-6 with TRBJ2-1, with 8 nucleotides matching TRBD2. CDR3 size: 16 residues. The ends lost 0 bases at V and 2 bases at J; junction bases unmatched: 4. CDR1 SGHDT and CDR2 YYEEEE come from the germline V gene.

This CDR3 reads CAIKGTSGRAGNEQFF. As DNA, the CDR3 is TGTGCCATCAAAGGGACTAGCGGGAGGGCGGGGAATGAGCAGTTCTTC. The chain has TRBV10-3 and TRBJ2-1; 16 bases are shared with TRBD2. CDR3 size: 16 residues. With 7 bases clipped from V and 7 bases from J, the junction kept 7 bases outside the gene matches. Germline CDR1 and CDR2: ENHRY and SYGVKD.

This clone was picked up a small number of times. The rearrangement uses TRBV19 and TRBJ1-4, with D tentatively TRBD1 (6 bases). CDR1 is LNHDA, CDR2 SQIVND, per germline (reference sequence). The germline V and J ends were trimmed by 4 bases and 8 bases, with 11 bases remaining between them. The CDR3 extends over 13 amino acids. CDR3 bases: TGTGCCAGTAGTACCCAACAGGGAGAAAAACTGTTTTTT. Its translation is CASSTQQGEKLFF.

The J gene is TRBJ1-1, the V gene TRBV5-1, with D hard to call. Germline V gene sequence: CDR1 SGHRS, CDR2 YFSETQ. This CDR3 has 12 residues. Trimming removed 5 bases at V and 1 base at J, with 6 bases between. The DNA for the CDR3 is TGCGCCAGCAGTCGACAGAACACTGAAGCTTTCTTT. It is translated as CASSRQNTEAFF.

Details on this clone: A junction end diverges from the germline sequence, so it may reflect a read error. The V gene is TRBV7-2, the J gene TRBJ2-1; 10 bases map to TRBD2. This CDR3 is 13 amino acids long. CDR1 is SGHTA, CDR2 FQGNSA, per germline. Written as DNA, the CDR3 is TGTGCCAGCAGCTTAGAACTAGCGGGGTGGTGGGTCTTC. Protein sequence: CASSLELAGWWVF.

DNA for the CDR3: TGTGCCAGCAGCTCCCGACAGGGGTGGAATCAGCCCCAGCATTTT. It codes for CASSSRQGWNQPQHF. The rearrangement uses TRBV7-2 and TRBJ1-5, with TRBD1 matching 8 bases. Germline CDR1 is SGHTA and CDR2 is FQGNSA. CDR3 length: 15 amino acids. Unmatched junction bases numbered 6, after V lost 4 bases and J lost 4 bases.

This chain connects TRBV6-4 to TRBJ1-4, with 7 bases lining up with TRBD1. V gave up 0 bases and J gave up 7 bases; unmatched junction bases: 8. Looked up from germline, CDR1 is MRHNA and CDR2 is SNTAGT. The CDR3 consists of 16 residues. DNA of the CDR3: TGTGCCAGCAGTGACTCGAATACAGGGGATCTTGAAAAACTGTTTTTT. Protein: CASSDSNTGDLEKLFF.

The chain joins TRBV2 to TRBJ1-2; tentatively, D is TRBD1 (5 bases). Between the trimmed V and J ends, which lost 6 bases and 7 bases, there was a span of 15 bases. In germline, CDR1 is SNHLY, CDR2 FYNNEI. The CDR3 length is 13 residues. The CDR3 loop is CASRGGTRGGYTF. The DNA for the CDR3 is TGTGCCAGCAGGGGGGGGACGAGGGGTGGCTACACCTTC.

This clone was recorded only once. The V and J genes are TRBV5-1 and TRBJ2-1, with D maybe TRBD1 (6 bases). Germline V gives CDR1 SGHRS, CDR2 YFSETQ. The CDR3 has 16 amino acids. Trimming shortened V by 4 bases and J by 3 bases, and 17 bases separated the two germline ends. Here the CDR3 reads CASSLGQTLDYNEQFF. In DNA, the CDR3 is TGCGCCAGCAGCCTTGGACAGACTCTTGACTACAATGAGCAGTTCTTC.

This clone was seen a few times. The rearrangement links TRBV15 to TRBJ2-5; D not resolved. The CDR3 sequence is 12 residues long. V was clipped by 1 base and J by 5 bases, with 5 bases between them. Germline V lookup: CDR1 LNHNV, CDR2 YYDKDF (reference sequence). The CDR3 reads CATSRVSETQYF. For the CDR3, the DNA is TGTGCCACCAGCAGAGTCTCGGAGACCCAGTACTTC.

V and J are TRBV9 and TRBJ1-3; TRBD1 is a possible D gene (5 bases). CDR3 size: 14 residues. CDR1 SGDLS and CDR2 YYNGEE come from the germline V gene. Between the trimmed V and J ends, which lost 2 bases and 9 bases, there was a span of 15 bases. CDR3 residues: CASSVGGDGVTIYF. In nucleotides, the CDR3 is TGTGCCAGCAGCGTTGGAGGGGACGGAGTCACCATATATTTT.

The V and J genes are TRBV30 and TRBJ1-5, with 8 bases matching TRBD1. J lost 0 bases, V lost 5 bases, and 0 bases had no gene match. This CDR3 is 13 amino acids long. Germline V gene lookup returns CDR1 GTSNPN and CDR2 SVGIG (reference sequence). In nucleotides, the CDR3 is TGTGCCTGGGACAGGGGTAGCAATCAGCCCCAGCATTTT. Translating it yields CAWDRGSNQPQHF.

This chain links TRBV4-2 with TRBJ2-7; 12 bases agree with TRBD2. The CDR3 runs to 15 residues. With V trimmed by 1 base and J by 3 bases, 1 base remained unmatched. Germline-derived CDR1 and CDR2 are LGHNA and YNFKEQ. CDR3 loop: CASSQGLAGVYEQYF. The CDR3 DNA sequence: TGTGCCAGCAGCCAAGGACTAGCGGGAGTCTACGAGCAGTACTTC.

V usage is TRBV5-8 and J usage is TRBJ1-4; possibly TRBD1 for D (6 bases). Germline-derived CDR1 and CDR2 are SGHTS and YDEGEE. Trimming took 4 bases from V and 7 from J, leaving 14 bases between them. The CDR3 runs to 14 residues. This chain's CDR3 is CASSMTQGSEKLFF. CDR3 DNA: TGTGCCAGCAGCATGACACAGGGATCTGAAAAACTGTTTTTT.

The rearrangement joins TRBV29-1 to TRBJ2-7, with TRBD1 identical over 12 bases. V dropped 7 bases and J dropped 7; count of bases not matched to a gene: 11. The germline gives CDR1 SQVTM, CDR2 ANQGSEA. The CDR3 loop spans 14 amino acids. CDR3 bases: TGCAGCGCTGCCCCGGGACAGGGGGCCGGGGAGCAGTACTTC. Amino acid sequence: CSAAPGQGAGEQYF.

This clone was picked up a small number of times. This CDR3 reads CASSQMGQITEAFF. CDR3 DNA: TGTGCCAGCAGCCAAATGGGACAGATCACTGAAGCTTTCTTT. The rearrangement uses TRBV14 and TRBJ1-1; 7 nucleotides line up with TRBD1. Germline V CDR1 and CDR2: SGHDN, FVKESK. The CDR3 runs 14 residues. Trimming at V came to 2 bases and at J to 4 bases, leaving 4 bases not matched to a gene. The full variable domain, rest sourced from reference TRBV14 and TRBJ1-1, is EAGVTQFPSHSVIEKGQTVTLRCDPISGHDNLYWYRRVMGKEIKFLLHFVKESKQDESGMPNNRFLAERTGGTYSTLKVQPAELEDSGVYFCASSQMGQITEAFFGQGTRLTVV.

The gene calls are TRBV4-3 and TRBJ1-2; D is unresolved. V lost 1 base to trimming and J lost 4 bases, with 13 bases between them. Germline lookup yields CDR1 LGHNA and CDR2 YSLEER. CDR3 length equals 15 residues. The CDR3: CASSQARPRSYGYTF. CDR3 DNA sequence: TGCGCCAGCAGCCAAGCTCGGCCCAGGTCCTATGGCTACACCTTC.